This T cell receptor beta chain was observed in a study of tumor-infiltrating lymphocytes in primary liver carcinoma. Whole-study results and caveats: The top-250-clone fraction was significantly higher in tumors than in blood (p = 0.039). Compared with tumor region pairs, tumor-adjacent and tumor-blood pairs overlapped less.

V lost 7 bases and J lost 3, with 16 bases in between. CDR1 and CDR2 (germline): SGHNT, YYREEE (reference sequence). The CDR3 has 14 amino acids. RNA and DNA were co-extracted from approximately 20-30 mg of unsorted bulk tissue. Patients diagnosed with primary liver carcinoma received treatment through surgical resection. Reverse transcription of around 500 ng total RNA with a constant-region primer produced TCR beta cDNA. Nested multiplex PCR, run for three rounds with slightly modified ARM-PCR, yielded TCR beta libraries. Amplification in the first two PCR rounds was performed using TRBV1-TRBV30 forward primers and a C-beta reverse primer for approximately 10 cycles each. One entry per CDR3 protein, called by TCRdb with MiXCR from the multiplex PCR reads. The sample yields fewer than 50,000 distinct CDR3 sequences, roughly 80% seen once. In regard to this clonotype: Antigen: not known.

This clonotype was obtained from a woman aged 25 to 39 with primary liver carcinoma and hepatitis B virus infection. The sequencing sample was made of tumor-adjacent normal liver tissue. The V and J genes are TRBV5-4 and TRBJ1-1, with D hard to call. In nucleotides, the CDR3 is TGTGCCAGCCGTGTCCTAGGAGGAGACACTGAAGCTTTCTTT. Translation: CASRVLGGDTEAFF.